This T cell receptor beta chain was found in a study of blood T cell repertoires in COVID-19. Whole-study context: Researchers got acute and convalescent COVID-19 samples from the United States, Italy and Spain.

Enrollment of patients from Seattle took place during active infection, with longitudinal follow-up. The length of the CDR3 is 13 residues. The V end lost 7 bases, the J end lost 6 bases, and 13 bases lay between the germline ends. Per the authors' pipeline: Cell counts per sample came from amplifying reference gene primers. This table comes from immunoSEQ multiplex PCR, and its TCRdb copy is limited to in-frame clones, with some not included. V and J calls plus clone size are reproduced from that table; the DNA served to infer D and trimming. The sample has over 250,000 clones, approximately 89% seen once; the top ten hold around 2.2%.

The source is a woman younger than 45 with COVID-19, enrolled during active disease. Input material: peripheral blood. The chain is built from TRBV12-3 or TRBV12-4 and TRBJ1-5, with a tentative D call TRBD1 (5 bases). This CDR3 reads CASTGGDGQPQHF. The CDR3 region has the DNA TGTGCCAGCACGGGGGGGGACGGTCAGCCCCAGCATTTT.